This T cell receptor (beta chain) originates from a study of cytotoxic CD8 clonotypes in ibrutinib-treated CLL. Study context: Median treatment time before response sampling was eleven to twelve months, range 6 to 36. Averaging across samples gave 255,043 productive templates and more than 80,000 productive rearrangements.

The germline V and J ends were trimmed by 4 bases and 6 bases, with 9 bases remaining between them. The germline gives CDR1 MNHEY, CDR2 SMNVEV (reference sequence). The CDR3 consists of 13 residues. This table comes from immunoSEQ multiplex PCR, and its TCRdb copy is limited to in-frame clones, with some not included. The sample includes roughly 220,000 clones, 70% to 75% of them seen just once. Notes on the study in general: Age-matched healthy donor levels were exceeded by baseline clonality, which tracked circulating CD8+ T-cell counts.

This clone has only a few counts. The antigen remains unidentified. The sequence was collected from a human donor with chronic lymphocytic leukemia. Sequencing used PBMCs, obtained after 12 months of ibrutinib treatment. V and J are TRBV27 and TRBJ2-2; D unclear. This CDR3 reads CASSWVPPGELFF. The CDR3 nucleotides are TGTGCCAGCAGTTGGGTCCCCCCCGGGGAGCTGTTTTTT.